What follows describes a single T cell receptor (beta chain). Everyone who took part was roughly 18 to 89 years old, and they came from some 23 US areas. Authors' methods: The assay estimated nucleated cells by amplifying reference gene primers. Generated by immunoSEQ multiplex PCR, the TCRdb table keeps only in-frame clones and is missing some. That table furnishes V, J and clone size, whereas the DNA furnished D and trimming. The table records about 250,000 clones, under 90% of them present only once. The data originate from a study of blood T cell repertoires in COVID-19. Turning to the study itself: Nucleic acid was either cDNA or gDNA, and it came from T cells, B-cell-depleted T cells, or PBMCs.

The source is a woman aged 25 to 45 with acute COVID-19. Input material: PBMCs or T cells enriched from blood (not recorded which).

CDR3: CASSLAVLDRGDYTF. CDR3 DNA: TGTGCCAGCAGCTTGGCCGTACTGGACAGGGGGGACTACACCTTC. The rearrangement joins TRBV5-5 to TRBJ1-2; 10 bases match TRBD1. V was pared by 0 bases and J by 10 bases, with 9 bases of the junction left unmatched. Germline CDR1 SGHKS, CDR2 YYEKEE (reference sequence). The CDR3 covers 15 residues.